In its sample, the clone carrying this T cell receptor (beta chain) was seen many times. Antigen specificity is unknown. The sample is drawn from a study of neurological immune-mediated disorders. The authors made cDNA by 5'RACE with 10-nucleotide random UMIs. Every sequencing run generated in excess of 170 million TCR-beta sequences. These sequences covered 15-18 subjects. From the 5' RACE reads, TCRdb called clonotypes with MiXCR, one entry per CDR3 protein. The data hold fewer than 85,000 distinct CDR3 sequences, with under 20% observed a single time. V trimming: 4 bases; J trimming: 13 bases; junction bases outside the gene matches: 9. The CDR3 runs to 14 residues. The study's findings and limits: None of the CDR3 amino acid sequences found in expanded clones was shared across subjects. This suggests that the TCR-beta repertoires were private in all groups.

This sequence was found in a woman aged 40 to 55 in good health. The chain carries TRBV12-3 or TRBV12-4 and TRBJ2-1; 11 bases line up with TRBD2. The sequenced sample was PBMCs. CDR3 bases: TGTGCCAGCAGTTGGGCTAGCGGGGGGCCGCTTCAGTTCTTC. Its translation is CASSWASGGPLQFF.